The clone carrying this TCR beta chain was recorded many times. Its antigen is not identified. This entry belongs to a study of neurological immune-mediated disorders. Points from the study as a whole: Patients with HTLV-1-associated myelopathy showed the most TCR clonal expansion. Those with multiple sclerosis showed the least, falling below healthy controls. Phylogenetically, 18 of 34 multiple sclerosis patients' repertoires fell into one related-CDR3 cluster, a possible signature.

The CDR3 contains 14 residues. With 6 bases removed from V and 6 bases from J, the gap between germline ends came to 15 bases. Germline-derived CDR1 and CDR2 are MNHEY and SVGAGI. MiXCR, run by TCRdb on the 5' RACE reads, gives a single entry per CDR3 protein. This sample carries 85,000 to 100,000 distinct CDR3 sequences, roughly 4% of them seen once, and the ten largest clones take 5.5% to 6.5%. This clonotype originated in a woman under 30 with multiple sclerosis. The chain employs TRBV6-5 and TRBJ1-5; D gene unclear. Sequenced input: PBMCs. The DNA of the CDR3 is TGTGCCAGCAGCCGCGGAGACCACAGTCAGCCCCAGCATTTT. It encodes CASSRGDHSQPQHF.